This is a list of T cell receptor beta chains from one sample in a study of blood T cell repertoires in COVID-19. TCRdb's copy holds only in-frame clones and misses some; the assay was immunoSEQ multiplex PCR. The sample lists 190,000 or so clones, 70% to 90% occurring once. The material sequenced was PBMCs or T cells enriched from blood (not recorded which). The receptor source for this set is a young woman who had recovered from COVID-19. CDR3s include the opening cysteine and the closing phenylalanine or tryptophan. The D gene is left open where the match is weak. Size tells how often a clone was seen (once, few, many) or the class of an expanded clone, and some rows leave it out.

clone_size d_call j_call cdr3_length v_call cdr3_aa cdr3_nt
- - TRBJ2-3 14 TRBV4-1 CASSPGFSTDTQYF TGCGCCAGCAGCCCAGGCTTCTCCACAGATACGCAGTATTTT
- TRBD2 TRBJ2-1 16 TRBV15 CATSRSSSGGGGEQFF TGTGCCACCAGCAGATCTTCTAGCGGGGGGGGCGGTGAGCAGTTCTTC
few - TRBJ1-1 14 TRBV19 CASSIRGADTEAFF TGTGCCAGTAGTATAAGGGGTGCGGACACTGAAGCTTTCTTT
- - TRBJ2-1 17 TRBV28 CASSSRDLAFTDNEQFF TGTGCCAGCAGTTCCCGAGATTTAGCTTTTACTGACAATGAGCAGTTCTTC
- TRBD1 TRBJ1-6 16 TRBV2 CASLFRGSSYNSPLHF TGTGCCAGCCTTTTCAGGGGGAGCTCCTATAATTCACCCCTCCACTTT
- - TRBJ1-2 12 TRBV12-3/TRBV12-4 CASSTGRVGYTF TGTGCCAGCAGTACAGGGAGGGTCGGCTACACCTTC
once - TRBJ2-2 14 TRBV6-5 CASSPSRGTGELFF TGTGCCAGCAGCCCCTCCAGGGGTACCGGGGAGCTGTTTTTT
- - TRBJ2-7 12 TRBV15 CATSRDEEEQYF TGTGCCACCAGCAGAGATGAGGAAGAGCAGTACTTC
- TRBD1 TRBJ1-2 14 TRBV4-2 CASRFQGASPGYTF TGTGCCAGCAGATTCCAGGGGGCCAGTCCAGGCTACACCTTC
- - TRBJ2-1 14 TRBV12-5 CASGLVPGEHEQFF TGTGCTAGTGGTTTGGTCCCAGGGGAACATGAGCAGTTCTTC
- - TRBJ2-7 12 TRBV5-6 CASSSRTFEQYF TGTGCCAGCAGCTCCAGGACATTCGAGCAGTACTTC
- - TRBJ2-1 15 TRBV9 CASSLRLTDYNEQFF TGTGCCAGCAGCCTCAGGCTAACCGACTACAATGAGCAGTTCTTC
- - TRBJ2-3 15 TRBV28 CASSFWGDSTDTQYF TGTGCCAGCAGTTTCTGGGGGGATAGCACAGATACGCAGTATTTT
few - TRBJ2-5 15 TRBV7-6 CASSEGLVYQETQYF TGTGCCAGCAGCGAAGGACTCGTGTACCAAGAGACCCAGTACTTC
- TRBD1 TRBJ2-1 14 TRBV7-9 CASSRDRGRDEQFF TGTGCCAGCAGCCGGGACAGGGGGCGCGATGAGCAGTTCTTC
- - TRBJ1-1 15 TRBV5-1 CASSPNMLQATEAFF TGCGCCAGCAGCCCGAATATGTTGCAGGCCACTGAAGCTTTCTTT
- - TRBJ2-2 12 TRBV27 CASSLSVGELFF TGTGCCAGCAGTTTATCCGTCGGGGAGCTGTTTTTT
- TRBD1 TRBJ2-1 15 TRBV9 CASSGWDSPTNEQFF TGTGCCAGCAGCGGATGGGACAGCCCGACCAATGAGCAGTTCTTC
- - TRBJ2-2 15 TRBV9 CASSDPGRSTGELFF TGTGCCAGCAGCGACCCTGGGCGAAGCACCGGGGAGCTGTTTTTT
- TRBD1 TRBJ2-7 14 TRBV5-4 CASSRPGQTYEQYF TGTGCCAGCAGCAGACCGGGACAGACATACGAGCAGTACTTC
- - TRBJ1-2 13 TRBV10-2 CASSDDWLRGYTF TGCGCCAGCAGCGACGACTGGCTTCGAGGCTACACCTTC
- - TRBJ1-2 11 TRBV19 CASTLGTSYTF TGTGCCAGTACCCTTGGCACCAGCTACACCTTC
- - TRBJ2-5 15 TRBV24-1 CATSDLSEFQETQYF TGTGCCACCAGTGATTTGTCTGAGTTCCAAGAGACCCAGTACTTC
- TRBD2 TRBJ2-5 16 TRBV9 CASSVGSGGIQETQYF TGTGCCAGCAGCGTAGGCTCCGGGGGGATCCAAGAGACCCAGTACTTC
- - TRBJ2-5 17 TRBV21-1 CASSKAGLVVYQETQYF TGTGCCAGCAGCAAAGCAGGACTAGTGGTCTACCAAGAGACCCAGTACTTC
- - TRBJ1-5 15 TRBV6-1 CASSEALGAYQPQHF TGTGCCAGCAGTGAAGCTCTGGGGGCGTACCAGCCCCAGCATTTT
- - TRBJ1-2 14 TRBV30 CAWQSIEAIYGYTF TGTGCCTGGCAGTCTATCGAGGCAATCTATGGCTACACCTTC
- TRBD2 TRBJ2-7 15 TRBV13 CASSLAGLAGNEQYF TGTGCCAGCAGCCTAGCCGGATTAGCGGGGAACGAGCAGTACTTC
- - TRBJ2-5 15 TRBV5-1 CASSPSGRQQETQYF TGCGCCAGCAGCCCCTCCGGGAGACAACAAGAGACCCAGTACTTC
many TRBD2 TRBJ2-1 15 TRBV6-1 CASSELAGGPNEQFF TGTGCCAGCAGTGAACTAGCGGGGGGGCCCAATGAGCAGTTCTTC
- TRBD2 TRBJ2-3 15 TRBV27 CATALTSGVTDTQYF TGTGCCACCGCCCTGACTAGCGGGGTCACAGATACGCAGTATTTT
- TRBD2 TRBJ2-5 14 TRBV29-1 CSAPLAGPQETQYF TGCAGCGCGCCTCTAGCGGGGCCGCAAGAGACCCAGTACTTC
- TRBD1 TRBJ1-1 17 TRBV7-9 CASSSRFTTGPGTEAFF TGTGCCAGCAGCTCCCGCTTTACGACAGGGCCCGGCACTGAAGCTTTCTTT
- TRBD1 TRBJ1-2 13 TRBV19 CASTDTGDYGYTF TGTGCCAGTACCGATACAGGGGACTATGGCTACACCTTC
- TRBD1 TRBJ1-1 14 TRBV13 CASSVRGAATEAFF TGTGCCAGCAGCGTCAGGGGGGCGGCCACTGAAGCTTTCTTT
- - TRBJ1-2 12 TRBV28 CASSSGFYGYTF TGTGCCAGCAGTTCAGGGTTCTATGGCTACACCTTC
- TRBD1 TRBJ2-5 13 TRBV29-1 CSVGGTGQETQYF TGCAGCGTTGGTGGGACAGGCCAAGAGACCCAGTACTTC
- TRBD2 TRBJ2-5 11 TRBV29-1 CSDGLAETQYF TGCAGCGACGGACTAGCAGAGACCCAGTACTTC
- - TRBJ2-7 14 TRBV3-1/TRBV3-2 CASSQARGVYEQYF TGTGCCAGCAGCCAAGCGCGGGGTGTCTACGAGCAGTACTTC
once - TRBJ1-6 14 TRBV25-1 CASSLTGGNSPLHF TGTGCCAGCAGTTTGACGGGGGGTAATTCACCCCTCCACTTT
- TRBD2 TRBJ2-2 14 TRBV5-1 CASTGLDHTGELFF TGCGCCAGCACAGGACTAGACCACACCGGGGAGCTGTTTTTT
once TRBD2 TRBJ2-5 16 TRBV20-1 CSASDQRGGGRETQYF TGCAGTGCTAGTGACCAGCGGGGGGGCGGGAGAGAGACCCAGTACTTC
- - TRBJ1-6 14 TRBV29-1 CSVSTGSYNSPLHF TGCAGCGTTTCCACAGGGTCCTATAATTCACCCCTCCACTTT
- - TRBJ2-3 16 TRBV14 CASSQEVAGRTDTQYF TGTGCCAGCAGCCAAGAGGTTGCGGGACGCACAGATACGCAGTATTTT
- - TRBJ1-1 14 TRBV5-4 CASSWMGRDNEAFF TGTGCCAGCAGCTGGATGGGGAGGGACAATGAAGCTTTCTTT
- - TRBJ1-4 17 TRBV7-9 CASSPHARGGSSEKLFF TGTGCCAGCAGCCCCCACGCGCGTGGGGGCTCGAGTGAAAAACTGTTTTTT
- TRBD2 TRBJ2-1 15 TRBV3-1/TRBV3-2 CASSPGLAGDNEQFF TGTGCCAGCAGCCCCGGACTAGCGGGGGACAATGAGCAGTTCTTC
- TRBD1 TRBJ1-1 15 TRBV30 CAWRGTGGVHTEAFF TGTGCCTGGAGGGGGACAGGGGGCGTACACACTGAAGCTTTCTTT